A selection of T cell receptor beta chains follows, all from one sample in a study of shared T cell receptors in the human thymus. Profiling relied on immunoSEQ multiplex PCR, and the TCRdb table lists in-frame clones only, not all of them. The sample lists around 67,000 clones, nearly 95% occurring once. The sample taken for sequencing was thymocytes. These receptors were collected from a human donor. Both conserved end residues are part of each CDR3. Where a row states a size, it is once, few, many or the class of an expanded clone; other rows omit it.

cdr3_aa clone_size j_call v_call
CASSQVAGPAPDTQYF - TRBJ2-3 TRBV4-1
CASSSRTEHSTDTQYF - TRBJ2-3 TRBV7-3
CASSLAGQGETQYF - TRBJ2-5 TRBV7-8
CASSWSRENTGELFF - TRBJ2-2 TRBV6-6
CASSFGPPGQGLGVYNSPLHF - TRBJ1-6 TRBV5-1
CAGSSDPLGQPQHF - TRBJ1-5 TRBV7-9
CASSPGTGSSPLHF - TRBJ1-6 TRBV4-3
CSVDSRYRGAVF - TRBJ2-2 TRBV29-1
CAISGLETSTYNEQFF - TRBJ2-1 TRBV10-3
CASSLQGGDSSYEQYF - TRBJ2-7 TRBV13
CASSYNGGSYNEQFF - TRBJ2-1 TRBV7-2
CASSGSGWETQYF - TRBJ2-5 TRBV2
CASSRVGNTIYF few TRBJ1-3 TRBV4-1
CASSFRSGVSNTATNEKLFF - TRBJ1-4 TRBV7-4
CASSTRNSPLHF - TRBJ1-6 TRBV6-1
CASSLEGPRCGYTF - TRBJ1-2 TRBV5-5
CASSLGVSWNEQYF - TRBJ2-7 TRBV5-1
CASSQARSQVAGELFF - TRBJ2-2 TRBV4-3
CASSPGTGRICHF - TRBJ2-7 TRBV14
CASHLRECPQETQYF - TRBJ2-5 TRBV10-1
CASSFFRQADCTDTQYF - TRBJ2-3 TRBV28
CASSPKTWAKNIQYF - TRBJ2-4 TRBV19
CASSLATSGPPETQYF - TRBJ2-5 TRBV7-9
CASSRRLAGVPGDTQYF - TRBJ2-3 TRBV11-2
CASSSVAGGGETQYF - TRBJ2-5 TRBV27
CASSHPNRQGGFNGYTF - TRBJ1-2 TRBV4-3
CASSESPPRGAYNEQFF - TRBJ2-1 TRBV25-1
CASIETGLDKTHGYTF - TRBJ1-2 TRBV5-1
CASRREFTTNEKLFF once TRBJ1-4 TRBV5-1
CASSQLRGAMRYGYTF - TRBJ1-2 TRBV23-1
CAAWDRGKYGYTF - TRBJ1-2 TRBV10-3
CASSQRGGLGTDTQYF - TRBJ2-3 TRBV6-6
CSVGYLGRVYEQYF - TRBJ2-7 TRBV29-1
CASGPIFRKPQHF - TRBJ1-5 TRBV6-5
CASGQDGAYTNYGYTF - TRBJ1-2 TRBV12-5
CATSSAGRGESTDTQYF - TRBJ2-3 TRBV15
CASSEKGGGYEQYF - TRBJ2-7 TRBV25-1